The T cell receptor beta chain under discussion was sequenced for a study of shared clonotypes between healthy human individuals. Notes on the study in general: Limited genetic and exposure-history diversity came from having few donors.

CDR1 is SGDLS, CDR2 YYNGEE, per germline. The CDR3 consists of 15 residues. The V and J ends lost 0 bases and 0 bases respectively, with 8 bases between them. As concerns this clone: Its antigen is not identified.

Assay runs were performed at deep level. Per the original methods: Junction-only immunoSEQ data arrived without quality scores, meaning filtering differed. Measured with immunoSEQ multiplex PCR; TCRdb has only the in-frame clones, and not every one. V and J calls and clone size are given by that table; D and trimming were obtained from the DNA. The sample has about 520,000 clones; approximately 81% are singletons. The sequence was obtained from a woman in her thirties or forties in good health. Some clones in this sample may be carry-over from other donors' samples. Sequences were obtained from PBMCs. This rearrangement joins TRBV9 to TRBJ2-3; TRBD2 might be the D (6 bases). CDR3 amino acids: CASSVAGTSTDTQYF. CDR3 DNA sequence: TGTGCCAGCAGCGTAGCCGGGACTAGCACAGATACGCAGTATTTT.